This record covers a single T cell receptor (beta chain). Amplification targeted the TCR beta CDR3 regions, with RNA transcripts as the source material. A first-round RT-PCR used HTBI primers, followed by a second-round multiplex PCR. MiXCR was run by TCRdb on the multiplex PCR reads, yielding one entry per CDR3 protein. Seen here are around 400,000 distinct CDR3 sequences, about 16% observed once, and the top ten hold 1.6%. The sample is drawn from a study of Graves' ophthalmopathy and Graves' hyperthyroidism. CDR1 SGHTA and CDR2 FQGNSA come from the germline V gene. The CDR3 consists of 14 residues. Trimming took 6 bases from V and 7 from J, leaving 16 bases between them.

The TCR comes from a woman younger than 35 with Graves' ophthalmopathy. The genes are TRBV7-2 and TRBJ1-3, with D uncertain. Sequenced sample: peripheral blood. CDR3 loop: CASSLSIRGNTIYF. The CDR3, as DNA: TGTGCCAGCAGTCTAAGTATACGTGGGAACACCATATATTTT.